Below, 19 T cell receptor beta chains from the same sample are listed, as sequenced in a study of T cells after yellow fever vaccination. TCRdb used MiXCR to reprocess the 5' RACE reads, holding one entry per CDR3 protein. The repertoire holds about 63,000 distinct CDR3 sequences, with approximately 7% as singletons. Source: CD8+ T cells sorted from PBMCs, taken 15 days after the yellow fever booster vaccination. These receptors were collected from a man aged 25 to 40 who received the YFV17D yellow fever vaccine.

At least ten counts were recorded for this clonotype. The chain employs TRBV12-3 or TRBV12-4 and TRBJ2-7, with D unresolved. V was clipped by 3 bases and J by 0 bases, with 6 bases between them. The CDR3 is 13 residues long. In DNA form, the CDR3 reads TGTGCCAGCAGTTTCGACGGCTCCTACGAGCAGTACTTC. The encoded protein is CASSFDGSYEQYF.

There are many counts of this clonotype. The rearrangement joins TRBV10-3 to TRBJ1-5; D call uncertain. Trimming left V 0 bases short and J 2 bases short, with 14 bases between. Germline V gives CDR1 ENHRY, CDR2 SYGVKD. The CDR3 extends over 17 amino acids. CDR3 bases: TGTGCCATCAGTGAGTCGATGACAAATCGGGGCAATCAGCCCCAGCATTTT. This translates into CAISESMTNRGNQPQHF.

This clonotype was detected ten times or more. The chain employs TRBV27 and TRBJ2-2, with 10 bases fitting TRBD2. V trimming: 6 bases; J trimming: 6 bases; junction bases outside the gene matches: 7. Per germline, CDR1 MNHEY and CDR2 SMNVEV (reference sequence). CDR3 length equals 15 residues. In nucleotides, the CDR3 is TGTGCCAGCAGGCTAGCGGGAGTTCTCGCCGGGGAGCTGTTTTTT. The encoded protein is CASRLAGVLAGELFF.

This clonotype appeared many times. The V call is TRBV9, the J call TRBJ2-2; perhaps D is TRBD1 or TRBD2 (6 bases each). V lost 4 bases and J 6 bases, leaving 22 bases between the germline ends. Germline CDR1 reads SGDLS; CDR2 reads YYNGEE. The CDR3 sequence is 17 residues long. The CDR3, as DNA: TGTGCCAGCAGCCCACATGAGACGGGGGCTAGCCCCGGGGAGCTGTTTTTT. Its translation: CASSPHETGASPGELFF.

The V gene is TRBV20-1, the J gene TRBJ1-6; no clear D gene. V lost 8 bases, J lost 0 bases, and 11 bases lay in between. The CDR3 length is 14 residues. The germline V gene has CDR1 DFQATT and CDR2 SNEGSKA (reference sequence). In nucleotides, the CDR3 is TGCAGTACCGAGGGAAGCTCCTATAATTCACCCCTCCACTTT. Translation gives CSTEGSSYNSPLHF.

This clonotype was recorded at least ten times. The rearrangement links TRBV5-1 to TRBJ1-1, with TRBD1 matching 9 bases. V lost 2 bases to trimming and J lost 5 bases; unmatched junction nucleotides: 13. From germline, CDR1 is SGHRS and CDR2 YFSETQ. The CDR3 spans 17 residues. CDR3 region: CASSFTLQRQGDTEAFF. CDR3 nucleotides: TGCGCCAGCAGCTTCACCCTACAAAGACAGGGGGATACTGAAGCTTTCTTT.

Turning to this clonotype: A much larger clonotype is one base distant, so this may be a read error. The chain has TRBV7-9 and TRBJ2-3; a possible D gene is TRBD1 (6 bases). The CDR3 is 17 amino acids. CDR1 and CDR2 from the germline V gene are SEHNR and FQNEAQ (reference sequence). For the CDR3, the DNA is TGTGCCACCAGCCCCTCCCGGAGGACAGCCGGTGGAGATACGCAGTATTTT. Amino acids: CATSPSRRTAGGDTQYF.

This clonotype was seen repeatedly, ten times or more. This chain joins TRBV29-1 and TRBJ2-1, with 9 bases lining up with TRBD2. Germline V gene data show CDR1 as SQVTM and CDR2 as ANQGSEA. CDR3 length: 14 amino acids. The V and J ends lost 8 bases and 0 bases, in that order; junction bases with no gene match: 5. The CDR3 sequence: CSFLSGSSYNEQFF. CDR3 nucleotide sequence: TGCAGCTTCCTTAGCGGGAGCTCCTACAATGAGCAGTTCTTC.

The table lists this clonotype with many counts. The V and J genes are TRBV15 and TRBJ2-1, with D perhaps TRBD2 (5 bases). The V end was cut by 0 bases, the J end by 8 bases, with 17 bases between. Germline V gives CDR1 LNHNV, CDR2 YYDKDF (reference sequence). The CDR3 spans 16 residues. The CDR3 bases are TGTGCCACCAGCAGAGATAATGCCGGAGCGGATGATGAGCAGTTCTTC. Amino acids: CATSRDNAGADDEQFF. The full variable domain, rest sourced from reference TRBV15 and TRBJ2-1, is DAMVIQNPRYQVTQFGKPVTLSCSQTLNHNVMYWYQQKSSQAPKLLFHYYDKDFNNEADTPDNFQSRRPNTSFCFLDIRSPGLGDTAMYLCATSRDNAGADDEQFFGPGTRLTVL.

This clonotype has a count of ten or more. This chain connects TRBV12-3 or TRBV12-4 to TRBJ2-2; TRBD1 agrees at 9 bases. With 5 bases clipped from V and 3 bases from J, the junction kept 4 bases outside the gene matches. CDR3 length: 15 amino acids. CDR3 amino acids: CASSPGQGYTGELFF. The CDR3 DNA sequence: TGTGCCAGCAGTCCGGGACAGGGATACACCGGGGAGCTGTTTTTT.

Ten or more counts support this clonotype. The chain has TRBV19 and TRBJ2-7, with a weak D call TRBD2 (6 bases). CDR1 is LNHDA, CDR2 SQIVND, per germline (reference sequence). With 3 bases removed from V and 4 bases from J, the gap between germline ends came to 16 bases. The CDR3 loop spans 15 amino acids. CDR3 nucleotides: TGTGCCAGTAGTATGGTAGCGGAGAGGTTTTACGAGCAGTACTTC. Translated: CASSMVAERFYEQYF.

This chain uses TRBV29-1 with TRBJ2-5; D is perhaps TRBD1 or TRBD2 (5 bases each). Trimming cost V 6 bases and J 4 bases, with 21 bases left between them. Germline V gene lookup returns CDR1 SQVTM and CDR2 ANQGSEA. This CDR3 region has 15 residues. CDR3 bases: TGCAGCGTCACCTCCCGGGGCACAAGGAGAGAGACCCAGTACTTC. Encoded protein: CSVTSRGTRRETQYF.

The chain links TRBV7-9 to TRBJ2-1; 11 bases map to TRBD2. V was pared by 5 bases and J by 10 bases, with 10 bases of the junction left unmatched. The germline V gene encodes CDR1 SEHNR and CDR2 FQNEAQ (reference sequence). The CDR3 has 15 amino acids. CDR3 loop: CASSHTSGSAYEQFF. As DNA, the CDR3 is TGTGCCAGCAGCCATACTAGCGGGAGTGCTTACGAGCAGTTCTTC.

This clonotype was seen repeatedly, ten times or more. CDR3 nucleotides: TGTGCCAGCAAACCGGGATATAGCAATCAGCCCCAGCATTTT. Amino acids: CASKPGYSNQPQHF. The chain is built from TRBV6-5 and TRBJ1-5; D is undetermined. The V gene's germline CDR1 is MNHEY and CDR2 SVGAGI. V lost 7 bases to trimming and J lost 0 bases, with 10 bases between them. The CDR3 has 14 amino acids.

In its sample, this clonotype was seen many times. This chain joins TRBV13 and TRBJ1-1; TRBD1 might be the D (5 bases). V was pared by 7 bases and J by 3 bases, with 9 bases between. This CDR3 region has 12 residues. The germline V gene has CDR1 PRHDT and CDR2 FYEKMQ (reference sequence). CDR3 loop: CASTMGDTEAFF. The CDR3 nucleotides read TGTGCCAGCACCATGGGGGACACTGAAGCTTTCTTT.

This clonotype was found many times. As DNA, the CDR3 is TGCAGTGCTAGATCGGGACTCCCAAGTGACGAGCAGTACTTC. It translates to CSARSGLPSDEQYF. The rearrangement uses TRBV20-1 and TRBJ2-7, with a weak D call TRBD2 (6 bases). Trimming took off 2 bases at V and 5 bases at J, with 16 bases between the two ends. The CDR3 spans 14 residues. Germline V CDR1 and CDR2: DFQATT, SNEGSKA (reference sequence).

The sample holds many counts of this clonotype. This rearrangement joins TRBV4-1 to TRBJ2-1; possibly TRBD2 for D (7 bases). V lost 0 bases and J lost 5, with 17 bases in between. Germline V lookup: CDR1 MGHRA, CDR2 YSYEKL. This CDR3 comprises 17 residues. In nucleotides, the CDR3 is TGCGCCAGCAGCCAAGAGGGGGGCGGGAGAGGGGACAATGAGCAGTTCTTC. It translates to CASSQEGGGRGDNEQFF.

The chain joins TRBV28 to TRBJ1-2, with D perhaps matching TRBD1 (6 bases). Germline V gene sequence: CDR1 MDHEN, CDR2 SYDVKM. The V and J ends lost 6 bases and 5 bases respectively, with 19 bases between them. This CDR3 has 15 amino acids. CDR3 bases: TGTGCCAGCAGACCCGGACAGCTACTTTGGTATGGCTACACCTTC. Protein product: CASRPGQLLWYGYTF.

This clonotype was detected many times. The chain has TRBV6-2 or TRBV6-3 and TRBJ2-7; D possibly uses TRBD1 or TRBD2 (5 bases each). Deletions cut 2 bases from V and 5 bases from J, with 7 bases between. There are 12 residues in the CDR3. Germline CDR1 is MNHEY and CDR2 is SVGEGT. CDR3 bases: TGTGCCAGCAGTTACGGGGGACACGAGCAGTACTTC. Protein product: CASSYGGHEQYF.